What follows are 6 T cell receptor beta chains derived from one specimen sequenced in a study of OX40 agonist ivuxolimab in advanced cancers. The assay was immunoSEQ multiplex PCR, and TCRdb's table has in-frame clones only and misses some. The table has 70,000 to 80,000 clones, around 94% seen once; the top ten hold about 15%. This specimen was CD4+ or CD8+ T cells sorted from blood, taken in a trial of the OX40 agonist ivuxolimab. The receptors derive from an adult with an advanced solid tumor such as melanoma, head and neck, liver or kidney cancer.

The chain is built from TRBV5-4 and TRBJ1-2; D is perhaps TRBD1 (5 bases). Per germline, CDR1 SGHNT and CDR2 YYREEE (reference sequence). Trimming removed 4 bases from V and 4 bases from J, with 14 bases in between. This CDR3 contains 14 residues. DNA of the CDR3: TGTGCCAGCAGCGACACCCCCAGGGTCTATGGCTACACCTTC. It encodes CASSDTPRVYGYTF.

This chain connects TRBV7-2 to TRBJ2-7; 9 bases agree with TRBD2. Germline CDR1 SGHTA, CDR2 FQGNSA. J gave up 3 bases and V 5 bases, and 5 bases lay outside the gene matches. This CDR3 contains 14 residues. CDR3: CASSRIAGDYEQYF. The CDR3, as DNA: TGTGCCAGCAGCAGGATAGCGGGGGACTACGAGCAGTACTTC.

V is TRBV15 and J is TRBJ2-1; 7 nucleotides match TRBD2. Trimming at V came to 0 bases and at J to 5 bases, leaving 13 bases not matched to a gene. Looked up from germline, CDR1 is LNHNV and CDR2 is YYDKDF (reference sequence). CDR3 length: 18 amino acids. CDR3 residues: CATSRDLWASGTNNEQFF. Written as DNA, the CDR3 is TGTGCCACCAGCAGAGATCTTTGGGCTAGCGGTACCAACAATGAGCAGTTCTTC. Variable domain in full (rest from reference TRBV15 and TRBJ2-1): DAMVIQNPRYQVTQFGKPVTLSCSQTLNHNVMYWYQQKSSQAPKLLFHYYDKDFNNEADTPDNFQSRRPNTSFCFLDIRSPGLGDTAMYLCATSRDLWASGTNNEQFFGPGTRLTVL.

The CDR3: CASSSRVTFTGELFF. CDR3 bases: TGTGCCAGCAGCAGTCGGGTCACCTTCACCGGGGAGCTGTTTTTT. The V call is TRBV28, the J call TRBJ2-2; no definite D call. Trimming stripped 6 bases from V and 4 bases from J, with 15 bases between. The CDR3 consists of 15 residues. Germline lookup yields CDR1 MDHEN and CDR2 SYDVKM.

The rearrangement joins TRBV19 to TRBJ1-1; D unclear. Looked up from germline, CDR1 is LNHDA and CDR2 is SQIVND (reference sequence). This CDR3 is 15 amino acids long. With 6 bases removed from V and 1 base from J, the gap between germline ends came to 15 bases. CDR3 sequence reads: CASSARPTGNTEAFF. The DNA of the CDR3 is TGTGCCAGTAGCGCGAGACCGACCGGGAACACTGAAGCTTTCTTT.

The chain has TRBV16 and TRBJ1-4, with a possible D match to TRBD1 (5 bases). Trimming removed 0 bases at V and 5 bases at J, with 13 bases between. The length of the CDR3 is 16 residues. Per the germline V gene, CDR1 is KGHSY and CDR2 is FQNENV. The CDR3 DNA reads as TGTGCCAGCAGCCAATCCTATACGGGGGTGAATGAAAAACTGTTTTTT. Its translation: CASSQSYTGVNEKLFF.